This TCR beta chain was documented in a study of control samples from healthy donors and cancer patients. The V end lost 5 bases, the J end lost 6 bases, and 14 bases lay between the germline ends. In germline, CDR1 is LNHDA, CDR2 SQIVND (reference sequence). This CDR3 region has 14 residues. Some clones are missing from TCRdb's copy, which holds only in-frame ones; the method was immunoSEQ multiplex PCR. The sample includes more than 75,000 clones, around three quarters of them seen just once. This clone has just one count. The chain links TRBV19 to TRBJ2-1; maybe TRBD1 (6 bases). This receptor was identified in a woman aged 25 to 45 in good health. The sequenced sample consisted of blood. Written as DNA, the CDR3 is TGTGCCAGTAGTCTGGAGGACAGACCCAATGAGCAGTTCTTC. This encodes CASSLEDRPNEQFF.